The clone carrying this T cell receptor beta chain was observed a single time. Antigen: not known. Assay: immunoSEQ multiplex PCR; the TCRdb copy retains only in-frame clones and omits some. The data hold fewer than 40,000 clones, with 92% observed a single time. Germline CDR1 and CDR2: SGHAT and FQDESV (reference sequence). The CDR3 is made up of 17 amino acids. Trimming took 5 bases from V and 8 from J; bases not matched to a gene: 11. This sample was taken from a study of chemoradiotherapy in HPV16-positive cancers. General observations from the study: In HPV16-positive patients, HPV-responsive T-cell expansion tracked better recurrence-free survival. Candidate HPV-specific clones and E7-related TCR motifs grew in tumor during treatment. The functional HPV-specific definition rests on just a couple of HPV16-positive patients.

The gene calls are TRBV11-1 and TRBJ2-3; TRBD2 matches 15 bases. The specimen was blood, collected from a patient who underwent chemoradiotherapy. This receptor was obtained from a human donor with HPV-associated anogenital cancer. Here the CDR3 reads CASSPGLAGGYLLTQYF. In DNA form, the CDR3 reads TGTGCCAGCAGCCCGGGACTAGCGGGGGGCTATTTACTTACGCAGTATTTT.